Below, 29 T cell receptor beta chains from the same sample are listed, as sequenced in a study of T cells expressing NK-cell markers (dated by TCRdb to about 2020). Libraries were built with 5' RACE. TCRdb names Illumina HiSeq 2000 as the instrument used. After TCRdb reprocessed the reads, each CDR3 protein sequence was kept as one row, without DNA. This sample's table carries around 260,000 distinct CDR3 sequences. The ten largest account for more than 3.5% of the sample. Sequencing input: blood T cells: a sorted CD56 or NKG2C T cell subset, CD4+ or CD8+ T cells, or bulk PBMC T cells (not recorded which). These receptors were collected from a woman aged 18-70 years in good health.

The chain links TRBV4-1 to TRBJ1-1; lacking DNA, the TRBD1 call made by TCRdb goes unchecked. The germline gives CDR1 MGHRA, CDR2 YSYEKL. This CDR3 spans 13 amino acids. The CDR3: CASRWQGATEAFF.

This chain connects TRBV19 to TRBJ1-5. Germline values: CDR1 LNHDA, CDR2 SQIVND (reference sequence). The length of the CDR3 is 15 residues. The CDR3 loop reads CASRLKDGRNQPQHF.

V gene TRBV7-2 combines with J gene TRBJ1-1; TCRdb reports TRBD1, a call that lacks DNA to check it against. This CDR3 contains 14 residues. In germline, CDR1 is SGHTA, CDR2 FQGNSA. The CDR3 protein is CASSRGGAHTEAFF.

This chain uses TRBV14 with TRBJ1-1. The CDR3 covers 13 residues. Germline loops: CDR1 SGHDN, CDR2 FVKESK. CDR3 amino acids: CASSQTANTEAFF.

The CDR3 here is CASSSTITSGSGAQYF. The chain uses TRBV7-2 and TRBJ2-5; absent DNA, TCRdb's TRBD2 call cannot be checked. This CDR3 comprises 16 residues. Germline-derived CDR1 and CDR2 are SGHTA and FQGNSA.

The chain couples TRBV12-3 or TRBV12-4 to TRBJ2-7; TCRdb proposes TRBD1, but this gene call is untestable without DNA. This CDR3 contains 13 residues. This CDR3 reads CASSFFPGYEQYF.

V gene TRBV7-3 combines with J gene TRBJ2-2. CDR1 and CDR2 (germline): SGHTA, FQGTGA. This CDR3 region has 15 residues. CDR3 amino acids: CASSLHTPNTGELFF.

This chain uses TRBV6-6 with TRBJ2-5. The CDR3 spans 11 residues. Per the germline V gene, CDR1 is MNHNY and CDR2 is SVGAGI (reference sequence). The chain's CDR3 is CASSYDHLGYF.

V and J are TRBV7-9 and TRBJ2-7; the TCRdb call, TRBD1, lacks DNA for checking. The CDR3 sequence is 13 residues long. Germline V gene data show CDR1 as SEHNR and CDR2 as FQNEAQ (reference sequence). The CDR3 reads CASSTRGLNEQYF.

V and J are TRBV20-1 and TRBJ2-7; TCRdb selects TRBD2, and the lack of DNA leaves this call unchecked. CDR3 length: 13 residues. From germline, CDR1 is DFQATT and CDR2 SNEGSKA (reference sequence). CDR3 in amino acids: CSARGGTSFEQYF.

The rearrangement links TRBV12-3 or TRBV12-4 to TRBJ2-5; checking the TCRdb D call of TRBD2 is not possible without DNA. CDR3 length: 16 amino acids. CDR3 protein: CASTQRASGAQETQYF.

J is TRBJ1-5 and V is TRBV9. Germline V gives CDR1 SGDLS, CDR2 YYNGEE. This CDR3 comprises 13 residues. The chain's CDR3 is CASSVGPNQPQHF.

This chain's CDR3 is CASSLERGAGELFF. The gene calls are TRBV7-2 and TRBJ2-2; TCRdb lists TRBD2, though no DNA is available to test this call. Germline V gene data show CDR1 as SGHTA and CDR2 as FQGNSA. The CDR3 is 14 amino acids.

This chain links TRBV12-3 or TRBV12-4 with TRBJ2-7; TCRdb's assignment of TRBD1 cannot be checked, as there is no DNA. The CDR3 length is 17 residues. CDR3 in amino acids: CASRLNHLTGPGYEQYF.

The chain uses TRBV4-3 and TRBJ2-4. Germline CDR1 is LGHNA and CDR2 is YSLEER. This CDR3 contains 15 residues. CDR3 protein: CASSQDLRNKNIQYF.

The chain recombines TRBV7-2 with TRBJ1-6. The CDR3 is 15 amino acids. Germline assignment: CDR1 SGHTA and CDR2 FQGNSA. The CDR3 sequence is CASSLYEAYNSPLHF.

The gene calls are TRBV5-4 and TRBJ2-1; the D call from TCRdb, TRBD1, cannot be confirmed without DNA. Germline V gene lookup returns CDR1 SGHNT and CDR2 YYREEE (reference sequence). The CDR3 is 13 amino acids. This CDR3 reads CASSPKGTATTFF.

The chain uses TRBV19 and TRBJ2-1; TCRdb returns TRBD1, unconfirmable since there is no DNA. CDR1 and CDR2 (germline): LNHDA, SQIVND (reference sequence). This CDR3 has 16 residues. The chain's CDR3 is CASSIRGGGSYNEQFF.

The chain uses TRBV5-1 and TRBJ2-1. Germline CDR1 is SGHRS and CDR2 is YFSETQ. This CDR3 has 12 residues. The CDR3 sequence: CASSELSNEQFF.

This chain joins TRBV6-2 or TRBV6-3 and TRBJ2-2; TCRdb outputs TRBD1, but without DNA this stays unchecked. CDR1 and CDR2 from the germline V gene are MNHEY and SVGEGT. This CDR3 has 15 amino acids. The CDR3: CASSYGTANTGELFF.

The chain links TRBV20-1 to TRBJ2-3; absent DNA, TCRdb's TRBD2 call cannot be checked. Per germline, CDR1 DFQATT and CDR2 SNEGSKA (reference sequence). The CDR3 consists of 14 residues. CDR3: CSARVAGGRDTQYF.

The chain uses TRBV12-3 or TRBV12-4 and TRBJ2-3; there is no DNA to check the TCRdb D call of TRBD2. The CDR3 is made up of 16 amino acids. The CDR3 sequence: CASSPGLAGFTDTQYF.

The V and J genes are TRBV6-2 or TRBV6-3 and TRBJ2-4; the D call from TCRdb, TRBD1, cannot be confirmed without DNA. The V gene's germline CDR1 is MNHEY and CDR2 SVGEGT. This CDR3 contains 15 residues. The CDR3 reads CASSSRGLAKNIQYF.

The chain uses TRBV6-1 and TRBJ1-2; TCRdb lists TRBD1, though no DNA is available to test this call. The CDR3 has 14 residues. The germline gives CDR1 MNHNS, CDR2 SASEGT. The CDR3 here is CASRGTRLLGGYTF.

The J gene is TRBJ2-2, the V gene TRBV3-1; lacking DNA, the TRBD1 call made by TCRdb goes unchecked. From germline, CDR1 is LGHDT and CDR2 YNNKEL (reference sequence). The CDR3 has 16 amino acids. The CDR3 loop reads CASSRNPRQGSGELFF.

The rearrangement links TRBV9 to TRBJ2-1; lacking DNA, the TRBD1 call made by TCRdb goes unchecked. Germline values: CDR1 SGDLS, CDR2 YYNGEE. The CDR3 spans 15 residues. CDR3 protein: CASSVGTASYNEQFF.

V is TRBV29-1 and J is TRBJ2-1; there is no DNA to check the TCRdb D call of TRBD2. CDR1 is SQVTM, CDR2 ANQGSEA, per germline. This CDR3 comprises 13 residues. CDR3 sequence reads: CSYHIAGGGEQFF.

This chain uses TRBV5-1 with TRBJ1-5; TCRdb's assignment of TRBD1 cannot be checked, as there is no DNA. Germline V gene lookup returns CDR1 SGHRS and CDR2 YFSETQ. The CDR3 has 15 residues. CDR3 residues: CASSLEGASLQPQHF.

The chain carries TRBV4-3 and TRBJ2-3; TCRdb indicates TRBD2, and absent DNA this call remains unverified. The CDR3 has 14 residues. Germline V lookup: CDR1 LGHNA, CDR2 YSLEER. The CDR3 loop reads CASSQDSGGDTQYF.